The 8 T cell receptor beta chains in this list originate from one sample, sequenced in a study of T cells in Graves' hyperthyroidism and ophthalmopathy. It was RNA transcripts that yielded the amplified TCR beta CDR3 regions. The HTBI primer set drove a first-round RT-PCR of the TCR CDR3. MiXCR, run by TCRdb on the multiplex PCR reads, gives a single entry per CDR3 protein. The table has 300,000 to 450,000 distinct CDR3 sequences, about 14% seen once; the top ten hold roughly a fifth. Specimen: blood. These receptors all come from a woman in her thirties with Graves' ophthalmopathy.

In its sample, this clonotype was seen a few times. This sequence may be a read error, since a much larger clone differs from it by one base. The CDR3 here is CASSYGTARSFTDTQCF. The CDR3 nucleotides are TGTGCCAGCAGTTACGGGACAGCGCGATCCTTCACAGATACGCAGTGTTTT. The chain combines TRBV6-2 or TRBV6-3 with TRBJ2-3; 7 bases are a match to TRBD1. Germline CDR1 and CDR2: MNHEY and SVGEGT. This CDR3 is built from 17 residues.

The sample holds many counts of this clonotype. The gene calls are TRBV4-1 and TRBJ2-7, with D hard to call. CDR3 length equals 15 residues. The V end was cut by 0 bases, the J end by 2 bases, with 11 bases between. Germline-derived CDR1 and CDR2 are MGHRA and YSYEKL. The DNA for the CDR3 is TGCGCCAGCAGCCAAGATGGCGGTACAACCTACGAGCAGTACTTC. This encodes CASSQDGGTTYEQYF.

V and J are TRBV29-1 and TRBJ2-1; 15 bases fit TRBD2. The J segment lost 4 bases and the V segment lost 7 bases, leaving 8 bases of the junction unmatched. This CDR3 region has 16 residues. The germline CDR1 and CDR2 sequences are SQVTM and ANQGSEA. As DNA, the CDR3 is TGCAGCGCTCGAGGACTAGCGGGGGGGGATTACAATGAGCAGTTCTTC. Translation gives CSARGLAGGDYNEQFF.

V and J are TRBV6-1 and TRBJ2-2; TRBD1 is a possible D gene (6 bases). This CDR3 contains 18 residues. The V end was cut by 5 bases, the J end by 3 bases, with 22 bases between. CDR1 is MNHNS and CDR2 is SASEGT in the germline V gene. Here the CDR3 DNA reads TGTGCCAGCAGTCTTCTACAACCAGGGCAGGGGTACACCGGGGAGCTGTTTTTT. Its protein is CASSLLQPGQGYTGELFF.

This clonotype was counted ten times or more. The chain joins TRBV14 to TRBJ1-2, with 10 bases aligning to TRBD1. V lost 4 bases and J lost 6; bases outside the gene matches: 5. CDR3 length: 14 amino acids. Germline lookup yields CDR1 SGHDN and CDR2 FVKESK. CDR3 DNA: TGTGCCAGCAGCCCCGTAGACAGGGGGCATGGCTACACCTTC. It yields the protein CASSPVDRGHGYTF.

This clonotype appeared many times. CDR3 sequence: CASIGAGKHNEQFF. CDR3 bases: TGTGCCAGCATAGGAGCGGGGAAACACAATGAGCAGTTCTTC. The J gene is TRBJ2-1, the V gene TRBV27, with 7 bases that match TRBD2. The CDR3 length is 14 residues. From germline, CDR1 is MNHEY and CDR2 SMNVEV (reference sequence). V lost 7 bases, J lost 5 bases, and 8 bases stayed unmatched.

In this sample, this clonotype turned up many times. The rearrangement uses TRBV15 and TRBJ2-7; D is possibly TRBD1 (6 bases). The CDR3 has 13 amino acids. V lost 0 bases and J lost 8, with 11 bases in between. The germline CDR1 and CDR2 sequences are LNHNV and YYDKDF (reference sequence). The CDR3 DNA follows: TGTGCCACCAGCAGAGATGCCGGACAGAAGCAGTACTTC. Translating gives CATSRDAGQKQYF.

This clonotype was found many times. The chain has TRBV7-3 and TRBJ2-1, with TRBD2 matching over 11 bases. Germline V lookup: CDR1 SGHTA, CDR2 FQGTGA. The J segment lost 2 bases and the V segment lost 2 bases, leaving 8 bases of the junction unmatched. CDR3 size: 18 residues. The CDR3, as DNA: TGTGCCAGCAGCTTACGTAGCGGGGGGGGTATTACCTACAATGAGCAGTTCTTC. Translated: CASSLRSGGGITYNEQFF. Together with reference TRBV7-3 and TRBJ2-1, the CDR3 gives the full variable domain: GAGVSQTPSNKVTEKGKYVELRCDPISGHTALYWYRQSLGQGPEFLIYFQGTGAADDSGLPNDRFFAVRPEGSVSTLKIQRTERGDSAVYLCASSLRSGGGITYNEQFFGPGTRLTVL.